This T cell receptor (beta chain) stems from a study of cytomegalovirus exposure and HLA in healthy donors. Method: immunoSEQ multiplex PCR; TCRdb's copy keeps in-frame clones and lacks some. The table shows more than 75,000 clones, with 85% to 95% occurring only once. The donors were part of the validation cohort, which consisted of more than 90 subjects and was separate from the first cohort of roughly 620 subjects. This clone was counted once. Source material: PBMCs. The clonotype comes from a man between 18 and 29 years old in good health and CMV-seronegative.

The CDR3 DNA follows: TGTGCCAGTTGGGCAGGGGCTAATTCACCCCTCCACTTT. Encoded protein: CASWAGANSPLHF. The chain recombines TRBV11-2 with TRBJ1-6, with D perhaps matching TRBD1 (6 bases). Per germline, CDR1 SGHAT and CDR2 FQNNGV. The germline V and J ends were trimmed by 9 bases and 6 bases, with 12 bases remaining between them. The CDR3 runs to 13 residues.